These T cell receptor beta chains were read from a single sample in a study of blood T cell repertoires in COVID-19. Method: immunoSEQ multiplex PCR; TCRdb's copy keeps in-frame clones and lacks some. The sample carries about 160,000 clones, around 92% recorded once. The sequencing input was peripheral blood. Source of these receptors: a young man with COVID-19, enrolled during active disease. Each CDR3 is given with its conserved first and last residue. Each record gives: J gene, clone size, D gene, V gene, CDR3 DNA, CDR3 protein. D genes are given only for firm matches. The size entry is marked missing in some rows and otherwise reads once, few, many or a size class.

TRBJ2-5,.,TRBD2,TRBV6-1,TGTGCCAGCAGTGAAGAAGTAGCGGGAGGGCCACGTCAGACCCAGTACTTC,CASSEEVAGGPRQTQYF
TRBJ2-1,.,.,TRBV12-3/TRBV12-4,TGTGCCAGCAGTCCCTCAAGCAACAATGAGCAGTTCTTC,CASSPSSNNEQFF
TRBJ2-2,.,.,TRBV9,TGTGCCAGCCGGAGGGCGTCGGACACCGGGGAGCTGTTTTTT,CASRRASDTGELFF
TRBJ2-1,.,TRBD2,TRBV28,TGTGCCAGCAGCTTGGGACTAAATGTGATTGGGAGCTCCTACAATGAGCAGTTCTTC,CASSLGLNVIGSSYNEQFF
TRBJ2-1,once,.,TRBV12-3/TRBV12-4,TGTGCCAGCAGTTCCGAGGGAACGGGTGAGCAGTTCTTC,CASSSEGTGEQFF
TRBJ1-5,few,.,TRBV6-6,TGTGCCAGCAGTTACTCCGAGCCCCAGCATTTT,CASSYSEPQHF
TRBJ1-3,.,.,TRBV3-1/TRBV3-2,TGTGCCAGCAGCCAAGGGCCGGGGGTATCTGGAAACACCATATATTTT,CASSQGPGVSGNTIYF
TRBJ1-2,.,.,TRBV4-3,TGCGCCAGCAGCCAAGATTGGAGACAGTCCTATGGCTACACCTTC,CASSQDWRQSYGYTF
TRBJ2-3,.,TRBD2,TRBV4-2,TGTGCCAGCAGCCAAGCCCTAGCGGGGATCACAGATACGCAGTATTTT,CASSQALAGITDTQYF
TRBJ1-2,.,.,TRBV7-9,TGTGCCAGCAGCCAGGAGGAATATGGCTACACCTTC,CASSQEEYGYTF
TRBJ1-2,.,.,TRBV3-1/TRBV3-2,TGTGCCAGCAGCCGGGACACCGCTAACTATGGCTACACCTTC,CASSRDTANYGYTF
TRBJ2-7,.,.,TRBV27,TGTGCCAGCAGTTCCGGTAGCGGTTGGGACGAGCAGTACTTC,CASSSGSGWDEQYF
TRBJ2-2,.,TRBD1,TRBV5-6,TGTGCCAGCAGCTTGGTAGTAGGGGGCATCGGCACCGGGGAGCTGTTTTTT,CASSLVVGGIGTGELFF
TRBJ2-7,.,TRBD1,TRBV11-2,TGTGCCAGCAGCTTAGCTGTGACAGGGAACTACGAGCAGTACTTC,CASSLAVTGNYEQYF
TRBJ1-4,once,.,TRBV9,TGTGCCAGCAGCGACGACACGCCTAATGAAAAACTGTTTTTT,CASSDDTPNEKLFF
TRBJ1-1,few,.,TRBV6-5,TGTGCCAGCACTCAAGACAGGTGGAACACTGAAGCTTTCTTT,CASTQDRWNTEAFF
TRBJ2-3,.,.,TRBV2,TGTGCCAGCAGCCGAACAGTAACCTTTAGCACAGATACGCAGTATTTT,CASSRTVTFSTDTQYF
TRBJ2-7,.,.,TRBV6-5,TGTGCCAGCAGTTACGGCAGAATCTACGAGCAGTACTTC,CASSYGRIYEQYF
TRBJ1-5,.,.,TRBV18,TGTGCCAGCTCACCACCGGGGGGGGCGAGCAATCAGCCCCAGCATTTT,CASSPPGGASNQPQHF
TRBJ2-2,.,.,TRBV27,TGTGCCAGCAGGTTTGGGGGCCCTGGAGGGGAGCTGTTTTTT,CASRFGGPGGELFF
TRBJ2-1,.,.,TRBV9,TGTGCCAGCAGCGTTGGTCTGGGGGGTGGGAATGAGCAGTTCTTC,CASSVGLGGGNEQFF
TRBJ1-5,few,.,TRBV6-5,TGTGCCAGCAGTTACTCTTCCGTGGGGGCTCAGCCCCAGCATTTT,CASSYSSVGAQPQHF
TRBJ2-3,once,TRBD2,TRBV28,TGTGCCAGCAGCCCTAGCGGGAGGGGTCTCTATACGCAGTATTTT,CASSPSGRGLYTQYF
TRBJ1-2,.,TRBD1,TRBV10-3,TGTGCCATCAGGAGGGACAGCCAATATGGCTACACCTTC,CAIRRDSQYGYTF
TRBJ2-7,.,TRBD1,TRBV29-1,TGCAGCGTTGAAAAGGGGACAGGGGTGCGGTACGAGCAGTACTTC,CSVEKGTGVRYEQYF
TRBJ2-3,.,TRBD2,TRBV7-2,TGTGCCAGCAGCATGGGACTAGCGGCTGGGCCGTATACGCAGTATTTT,CASSMGLAAGPYTQYF
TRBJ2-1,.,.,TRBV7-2,TGTGCCAGCAGCTTATCTCGGGACACCAATGAGCAGTTCTTC,CASSLSRDTNEQFF
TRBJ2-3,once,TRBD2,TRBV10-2,TGCGCCAGCAGTGAGGCGGGGGGGTCTAAGTATACGCAGTATTTT,CASSEAGGSKYTQYF
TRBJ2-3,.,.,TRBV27,TGTGCCAGCCGTACGGGGTGGGGCACAGATACGCAGTATTTT,CASRTGWGTDTQYF
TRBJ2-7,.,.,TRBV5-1,TGCGCCAGCAGCCTTACAGGGCCCAGCTCCTACGAGCAGTACTTC,CASSLTGPSSYEQYF
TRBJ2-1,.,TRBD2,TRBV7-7,TGTGCCAGCAGCCGCACTAGCGTCCCTTACAATGAGCAGTTCTTC,CASSRTSVPYNEQFF
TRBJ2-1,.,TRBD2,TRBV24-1,TGTGCCACCAGTGATCCTAGACTAGCGGGAGGAGAGCAGTTCTTC,CATSDPRLAGGEQFF
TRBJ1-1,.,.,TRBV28,TGTGCCAGCAGTTCGCTAGGGGGGGGAACGAACACTGAAGCTTTCTTT,CASSSLGGGTNTEAFF
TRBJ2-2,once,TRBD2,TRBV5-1,TGCGCCAGCAGCCCGCTAGCGGGGGGGCCGGAGACCGGGGAGCTGTTTTTT,CASSPLAGGPETGELFF
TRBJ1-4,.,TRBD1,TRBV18,TGTGCCAGCTCACCGGGACAGACTAATGAAAAACTGTTTTTT,CASSPGQTNEKLFF
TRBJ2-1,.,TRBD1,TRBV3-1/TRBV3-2,TGTGCCAGCAGCCCAGGTGGGTTCGGACAGGGGGACAATGAGCAGTTCTTC,CASSPGGFGQGDNEQFF
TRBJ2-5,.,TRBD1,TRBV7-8,TGTGCCAGCAGCCTGGACAGGGAAGAGACCCAGTACTTC,CASSLDREETQYF
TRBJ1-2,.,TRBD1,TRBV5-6,TGTGCCAGCAGCTTTAGACAGGGGACCCTATATGGCTACACCTTC,CASSFRQGTLYGYTF
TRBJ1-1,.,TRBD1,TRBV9,TGTGCCAGCAGCGTAGGACAGGGCTGGGAAGCTTTCTTT,CASSVGQGWEAFF
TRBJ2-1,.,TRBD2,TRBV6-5,TGTGCCAGCAGTTATTCGGCGGGAGAGTTTTACAATGAGCAGTTCTTC,CASSYSAGEFYNEQFF
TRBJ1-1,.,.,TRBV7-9,TGTGCCAGCACCTACCCGCTGGGCAGGAACACTGAAGCTTTCTTT,CASTYPLGRNTEAFF
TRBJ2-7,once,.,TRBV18,TGTGCCAGCTCACCAGCCAGGGGACACTACGAGCAGTACTTC,CASSPARGHYEQYF
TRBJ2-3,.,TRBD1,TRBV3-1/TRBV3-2,TGTGCCAGCAGCCCTCAGGGGGTCGCAGATACGCAGTATTTT,CASSPQGVADTQYF
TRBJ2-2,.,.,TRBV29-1,TGCAGCGTCCGTGGAGAGCGGTGGAGTCCGAACACCGGGGAGCTGTTTTTT,CSVRGERWSPNTGELFF
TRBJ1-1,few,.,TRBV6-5,TGTGCCAGCAGTTTAGGGATAAGGGGCACTGAAGCTTTCTTT,CASSLGIRGTEAFF
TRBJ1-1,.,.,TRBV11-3,TGTGCCAGCAGCTCTGAACACGGACTGACTGAAGCTTTCTTT,CASSSEHGLTEAFF
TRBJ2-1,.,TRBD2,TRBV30,TGTGCCTGGATCCCGGGACTAGGGATTAGGAATGAGCAGTTCTTC,CAWIPGLGIRNEQFF
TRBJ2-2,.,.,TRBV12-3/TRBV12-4,TGTGCCAGCAGTAGGGGCGGATCCGGGGAGCTGTTTTTT,CASSRGGSGELFF
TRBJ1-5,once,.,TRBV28,TGTGCCAGCAGGCGAGAGACAGCCGCCAATCAGCCCCAGCATTTT,CASRRETAANQPQHF
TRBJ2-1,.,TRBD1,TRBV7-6,TGTGCCAGCAGCTTCGAGGACAGGGAATACAATGAGCAGTTCTTC,CASSFEDREYNEQFF
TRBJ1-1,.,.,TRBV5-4,TGTGCCAGCAGCTTGGTGTCGGGGAACACTGAAGCTTTCTTT,CASSLVSGNTEAFF
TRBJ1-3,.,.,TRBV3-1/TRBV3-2,TGTGCCAGCAGCCAAGGGCTCAGTACCTCTGGAAACACCATATATTTT,CASSQGLSTSGNTIYF